A selection of T cell receptor beta chains follows, all from one sample in a study of blood T cell repertoires in COVID-19. Sequencing was performed with immunoSEQ multiplex PCR; in TCRdb, only in-frame clones are kept and a portion is missing. The table lists 140,000 to 150,000 clones, over 75% of them singletons. Sequencing was carried out using peripheral blood. The receptors come from a woman aged 50 to 60 with acute or convalescent COVID-19. Each CDR3 is given with its conserved first and last residue. Each record gives: CDR3 length, clone size, D gene, J gene, V gene, CDR3 DNA, CDR3 protein. D genes are given only for firm matches. A clone size is listed for some rows: how often the clone was seen (once, few, many), or a class if it is expanded.

length: 14; size: NA; D: NA; J: TRBJ2-7; V: TRBV7-2; DNA: TGTGCCAGCAGCTTAATTAGCGGAACCTACGAGCAGTACTTC; CDR3: CASSLISGTYEQYF
length: 14; size: once; D: TRBD1; J: TRBJ1-1; V: TRBV25-1; DNA: TGTGCCAGCAGTCCAGACAGGGGGAACACTGAAGCTTTCTTT; CDR3: CASSPDRGNTEAFF
length: 14; size: NA; D: NA; J: TRBJ1-6; V: TRBV5-1; DNA: TGCGCCAGCAGCTTTGGACTGATTAATTCACCCCTCCACTTT; CDR3: CASSFGLINSPLHF
length: 15; size: NA; D: NA; J: TRBJ1-6; V: TRBV19; DNA: TGTGCCAGTAGTACTCTACAGGGCGAAGGTTCACCCCTCCACTTT; CDR3: CASSTLQGEGSPLHF
length: 16; size: NA; D: NA; J: TRBJ1-4; V: TRBV7-9; DNA: TGTGCCAGCAGCTTAGCTTTGACAGGAGATGGAGAAAAACTGTTTTTT; CDR3: CASSLALTGDGEKLFF
length: 14; size: NA; D: NA; J: TRBJ1-6; V: TRBV4-2; DNA: TGTGCCAGCAGTGAAGTAGGGGATAATTCACCCCTCCACTTT; CDR3: CASSEVGDNSPLHF
length: 15; size: few; D: TRBD1; J: TRBJ2-3; V: TRBV27; DNA: TGTGCCAGCAGCCCGACCGGGACAGGGCGGGGTACGCAGTATTTT; CDR3: CASSPTGTGRGTQYF
length: 15; size: NA; D: NA; J: TRBJ2-3; V: TRBV3-1/TRBV3-2; DNA: TGTGCCAGCAGCCCTTATGGGGGGGCAGGAGATACGCAGTATTTT; CDR3: CASSPYGGAGDTQYF
length: 15; size: NA; D: NA; J: TRBJ1-5; V: TRBV6-5; DNA: TGTGCCAGCAGTCGTAGCGGGAAGGGTGGTCAGCCCCAGCATTTT; CDR3: CASSRSGKGGQPQHF
length: 16; size: NA; D: TRBD1; J: TRBJ2-2; V: TRBV2; DNA: TGTGCCAGCAGTGAATCTAGGACAGGCAACACCGGGGAGCTGTTTTTT; CDR3: CASSESRTGNTGELFF
length: 15; size: NA; D: NA; J: TRBJ2-7; V: TRBV5-4; DNA: TGTGCCAGCAGCTTTGAGGTAGGAAGCAACTACGAGCAGTACTTC; CDR3: CASSFEVGSNYEQYF
length: 16; size: NA; D: TRBD1; J: TRBJ1-4; V: TRBV7-8; DNA: TGTGCCAGCAGCACGACAGGGGACGGCAATAATGAAAAACTGTTTTTT; CDR3: CASSTTGDGNNEKLFF
length: 15; size: NA; D: NA; J: TRBJ1-2; V: TRBV27; DNA: TGTGCCAGCAGTTACCGGCAGCCGGAGAACTATGGCTACACCTTC; CDR3: CASSYRQPENYGYTF
length: 13; size: NA; D: NA; J: TRBJ2-7; V: TRBV6-5; DNA: TGTGCCAGCAAAACAGGGACATCCTACGAGCAGTACTTC; CDR3: CASKTGTSYEQYF
length: 14; size: NA; D: TRBD1; J: TRBJ1-1; V: TRBV5-1; DNA: TGCGCCAGTGAAACCGGGACAGGTGACACTGAAGCTTTCTTT; CDR3: CASETGTGDTEAFF
length: 19; size: NA; D: TRBD2; J: TRBJ2-2; V: TRBV5-1; DNA: TGCGCCAGCAGCTTACCCCTTGGACTAGCGGGGGCGGGCACCGGGGAGCTGTTTTTT; CDR3: CASSLPLGLAGAGTGELFF
length: 13; size: NA; D: NA; J: TRBJ1-3; V: TRBV10-3; DNA: TGTGCCACCCGGGACAACTCTGGAAACACCATATATTTT; CDR3: CATRDNSGNTIYF
length: 14; size: NA; D: NA; J: TRBJ1-5; V: TRBV15; DNA: TGTGCCACCAGCAGAGTCTACGCAAATCAGCCCCAGCATTTT; CDR3: CATSRVYANQPQHF
length: 14; size: NA; D: NA; J: TRBJ2-2; V: TRBV27; DNA: TGTGCCAGCAGTTTTGAGGCAAACACCGGGGAGCTGTTTTTT; CDR3: CASSFEANTGELFF
length: 17; size: NA; D: NA; J: TRBJ1-4; V: TRBV9; DNA: TGTGCCAGCAGCGTAGAGGGAAAGAGGGCCACTAATGAAAAACTGTTTTTT; CDR3: CASSVEGKRATNEKLFF
length: 14; size: NA; D: NA; J: TRBJ1-1; V: TRBV5-1; DNA: TGCGCCAGCAGCTTTGGTCTTCTTGAGACTGAAGCTTTCTTT; CDR3: CASSFGLLETEAFF
length: 13; size: NA; D: NA; J: TRBJ1-1; V: TRBV12-3/TRBV12-4; DNA: TGTGCCAGCAGGCAAACCACAGGAACAGAAGCTTTCTTT; CDR3: CASRQTTGTEAFF
length: 15; size: NA; D: NA; J: TRBJ1-1; V: TRBV24-1; DNA: TGTGCCACCAGTGATCCTCCTAGGGGGAACACTGAAGCTTTCTTT; CDR3: CATSDPPRGNTEAFF
length: 13; size: many; D: NA; J: TRBJ2-7; V: TRBV30; DNA: TGTGCCTGGAGACAGGTTTTACCCTACGAGCAGTACTTC; CDR3: CAWRQVLPYEQYF
length: 14; size: NA; D: NA; J: TRBJ1-2; V: TRBV28; DNA: TGTGCCAGCAGTGGGGGGGCCACAATCTATGGCTACACCTTC; CDR3: CASSGGATIYGYTF
length: 13; size: NA; D: TRBD2; J: TRBJ2-7; V: TRBV10-3; DNA: TGTGCCATCTCACTAGCGGGGGGTAACGAGCAGTACTTC; CDR3: CAISLAGGNEQYF
length: 13; size: NA; D: TRBD1; J: TRBJ1-1; V: TRBV7-3; DNA: TGTGCCAGCAGCCCACCCGACAGGGAAGAAGCTTTCTTT; CDR3: CASSPPDREEAFF
length: 13; size: NA; D: NA; J: TRBJ1-5; V: TRBV3-1/TRBV3-2; DNA: TGTGCCAGCAGCCAGGGCAGCAATCAGCCCCAGCATTTT; CDR3: CASSQGSNQPQHF
length: 15; size: NA; D: NA; J: TRBJ2-1; V: TRBV5-4; DNA: TGTGCCAGCAGCTTGTCCGAGAGCTCCTACAATGAGCAGTTCTTC; CDR3: CASSLSESSYNEQFF
length: 15; size: few; D: TRBD1; J: TRBJ2-2; V: TRBV7-8; DNA: TGTGCCAGCAGCTCGGCCCGCCAGGGGGCCGGGGAGCTGTTTTTT; CDR3: CASSSARQGAGELFF
length: 14; size: NA; D: NA; J: TRBJ2-2; V: TRBV2; DNA: TGTGCCAGCGCCTGGGGGCAGCTTTCCGGGGAGCTGTTTTTT; CDR3: CASAWGQLSGELFF
length: 15; size: NA; D: NA; J: TRBJ2-3; V: TRBV1; DNA: TGCACCAGCAGCCAAGACGGAGCGGTCCCAGATACGCAGTATTTT; CDR3: CTSSQDGAVPDTQYF
length: 16; size: NA; D: TRBD2; J: TRBJ2-3; V: TRBV7-2; DNA: TGTGCCAGCAGCCCCACTAGCGGGGGGGCCATAGATACGCAGTATTTT; CDR3: CASSPTSGGAIDTQYF
length: 13; size: NA; D: TRBD1; J: TRBJ1-6; V: TRBV10-3; DNA: TGTGCCCTCGGACAGGGGAGTAATTCACCCCTCCACTTT; CDR3: CALGQGSNSPLHF
length: 17; size: NA; D: NA; J: TRBJ1-6; V: TRBV30; DNA: TGTGCCTGGAGTGTAATGGGGGCGAGCTCCTATAATTCACCCCTCCACTTT; CDR3: CAWSVMGASSYNSPLHF
length: 13; size: NA; D: NA; J: TRBJ1-1; V: TRBV7-3; DNA: TGTGCCAGCAGTTCAGGGATGAACACTGAAGCTTTCTTT; CDR3: CASSSGMNTEAFF
length: 12; size: NA; D: NA; J: TRBJ1-1; V: TRBV19; DNA: TGTGCCAGTAGTACAGGGGCTTCTGAAGCTTTCTTT; CDR3: CASSTGASEAFF